This T cell receptor beta chain was identified during a study of metastatic and nonmetastatic thyroid tumors. Trimming removed 6 bases from V and 3 bases from J; junction bases left unmatched: 9. Germline assignment: CDR1 MDHEN and CDR2 SYDVKM. The CDR3 has 16 amino acids. This clone came up a few times. Being one base from a much bigger clone, this may be a read error. With MiXCR, TCRdb called clones anew from the PCR reads. The sample holds about 40,000 clones, more than 9.5% seen once. Every patient underwent thyroid surgery untreated. This chain uses TRBV28 with TRBJ2-3, with 10 positions matching TRBD2. The TCR sequence derives from a female donor with papillary thyroid cancer or a benign thyroid nodule (not recorded which). Some clones in this sample may be carry-over from other donors' samples. What was sequenced was blood. In nucleotides, the CDR3 is TGTGCCAGCAGGGGGACTAGCGTGAGCGATACAGATACGCAGTATTTT. It yields the protein CASRGTSVSDTDTQYF.